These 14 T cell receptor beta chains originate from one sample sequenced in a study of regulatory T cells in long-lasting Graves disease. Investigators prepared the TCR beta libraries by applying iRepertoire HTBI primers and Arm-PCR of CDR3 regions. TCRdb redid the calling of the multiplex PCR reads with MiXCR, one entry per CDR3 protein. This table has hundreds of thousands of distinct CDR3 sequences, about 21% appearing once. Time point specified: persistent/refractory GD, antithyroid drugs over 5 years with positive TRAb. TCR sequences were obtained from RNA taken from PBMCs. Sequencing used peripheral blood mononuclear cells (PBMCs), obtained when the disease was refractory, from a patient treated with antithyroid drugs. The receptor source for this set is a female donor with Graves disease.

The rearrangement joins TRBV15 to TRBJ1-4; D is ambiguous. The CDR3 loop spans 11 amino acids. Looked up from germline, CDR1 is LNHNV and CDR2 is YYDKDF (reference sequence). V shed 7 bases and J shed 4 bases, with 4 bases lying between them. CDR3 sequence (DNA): TGTGCCACCACCGATAATGAAAAACTGTTTTTT. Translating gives CATTDNEKLFF.

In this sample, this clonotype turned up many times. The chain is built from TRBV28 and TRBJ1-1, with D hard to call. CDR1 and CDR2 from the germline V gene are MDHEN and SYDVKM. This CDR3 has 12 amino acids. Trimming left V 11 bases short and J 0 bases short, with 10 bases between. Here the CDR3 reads CAAWEMNTEAFF. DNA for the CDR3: TGTGCCGCTTGGGAGATGAACACTGAAGCTTTCTTT.

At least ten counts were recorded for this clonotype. The CDR3 coding sequence is TGTGCCAGCAGCTTAGCGAGGGTCACCGGGGAGCTGTTTTTT. As protein: CASSLARVTGELFF. The gene calls are TRBV7-8 and TRBJ2-2, with TRBD2 as a possible D gene (5 bases). CDR3 length equals 14 residues. V was trimmed by 0 bases and J by 4 bases, leaving 6 bases between them. Per the germline V gene, CDR1 is SGHVS and CDR2 is FQNEAQ.

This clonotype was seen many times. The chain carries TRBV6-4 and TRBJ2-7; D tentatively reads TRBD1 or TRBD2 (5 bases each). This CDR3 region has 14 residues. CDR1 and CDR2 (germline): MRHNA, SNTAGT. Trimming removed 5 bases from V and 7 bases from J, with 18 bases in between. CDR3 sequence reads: CASSYGTAVVEQYF. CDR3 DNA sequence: TGTGCCAGCAGTTACGGGACGGCTGTTGTGGAGCAGTACTTC.

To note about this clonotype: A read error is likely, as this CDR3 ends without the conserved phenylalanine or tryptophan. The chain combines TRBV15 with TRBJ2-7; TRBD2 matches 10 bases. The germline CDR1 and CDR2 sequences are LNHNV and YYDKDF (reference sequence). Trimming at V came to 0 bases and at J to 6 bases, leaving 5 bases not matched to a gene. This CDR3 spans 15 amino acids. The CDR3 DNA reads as TGTGCCACCAGCAGAGAGGCTAGCGGGAGTTTCGAGCAGTACCTC. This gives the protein CATSREASGSFEQYL.

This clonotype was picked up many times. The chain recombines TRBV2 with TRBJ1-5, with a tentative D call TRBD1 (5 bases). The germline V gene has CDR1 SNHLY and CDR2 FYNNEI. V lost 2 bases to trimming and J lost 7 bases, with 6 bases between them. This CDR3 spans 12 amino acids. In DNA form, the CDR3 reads TGTGCCAGCAGTGAATGGGGCCAGCCCCAGCATTTT. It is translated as CASSEWGQPQHF.

CDR3 coding DNA: TGTGCCAGCTCACCCCATGACCTCACGGGCTATGGCTACACCTTC. It specifies CASSPHDLTGYGYTF. The chain links TRBV18 to TRBJ1-2; D uncertain. Germline V gene lookup returns CDR1 KGHSH and CDR2 LQKENI. The ends were cut back, 3 bases at V and 4 bases at J, with 15 bases in the middle. The length of the CDR3 is 15 residues.

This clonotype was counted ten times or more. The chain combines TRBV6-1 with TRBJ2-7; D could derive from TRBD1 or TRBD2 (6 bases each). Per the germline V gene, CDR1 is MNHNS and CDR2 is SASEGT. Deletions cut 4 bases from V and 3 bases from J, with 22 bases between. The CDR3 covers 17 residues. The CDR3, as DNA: TGTGCCAGCAGTGGCCCCCCCTGGGGGGACACCCACTACGAGCAGTACTTC. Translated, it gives CASSGPPWGDTHYEQYF.

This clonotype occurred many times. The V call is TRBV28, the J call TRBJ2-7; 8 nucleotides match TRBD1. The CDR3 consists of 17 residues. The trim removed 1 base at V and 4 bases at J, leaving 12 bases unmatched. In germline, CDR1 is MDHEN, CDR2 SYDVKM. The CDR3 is CASSLSPDRDPRYEQYF. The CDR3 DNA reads TGTGCCAGCAGTTTATCCCCGGACAGGGATCCTAGGTACGAGCAGTACTTC. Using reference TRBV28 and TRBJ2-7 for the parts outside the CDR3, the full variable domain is DVKVTQSSRYLVKRTGEKVFLECVQDMDHENMFWYRQDPGLGLRLIYFSYDVKMKEKGDIPEGYSVSREKKERFSLILESASTNQTSMYLCASSLSPDRDPRYEQYFGPGTRLTVT.

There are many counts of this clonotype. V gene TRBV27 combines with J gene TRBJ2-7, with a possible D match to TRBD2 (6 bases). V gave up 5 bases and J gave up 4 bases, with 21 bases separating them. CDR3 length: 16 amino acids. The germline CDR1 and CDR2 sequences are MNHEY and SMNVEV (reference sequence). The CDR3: CASSKGMGGILYEQYF. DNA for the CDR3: TGTGCCAGCAGTAAAGGCATGGGCGGGATTCTGTACGAGCAGTACTTC.

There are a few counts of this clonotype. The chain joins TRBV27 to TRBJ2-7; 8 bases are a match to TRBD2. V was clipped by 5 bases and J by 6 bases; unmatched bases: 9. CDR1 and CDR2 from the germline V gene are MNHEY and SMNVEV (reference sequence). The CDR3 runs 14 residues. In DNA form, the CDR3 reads TGTGCCAGCAGTCCTAAGCGGGAGCGGCTCGAGCAGTACTTC. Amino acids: CASSPKRERLEQYF.

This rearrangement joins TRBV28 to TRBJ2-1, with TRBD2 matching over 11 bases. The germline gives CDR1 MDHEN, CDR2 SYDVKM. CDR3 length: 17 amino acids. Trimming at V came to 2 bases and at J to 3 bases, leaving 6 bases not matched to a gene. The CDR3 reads CASSLLAGGYFYNEQFF. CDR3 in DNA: TGTGCCAGCAGTTTACTAGCGGGAGGATACTTCTACAATGAGCAGTTCTTC.

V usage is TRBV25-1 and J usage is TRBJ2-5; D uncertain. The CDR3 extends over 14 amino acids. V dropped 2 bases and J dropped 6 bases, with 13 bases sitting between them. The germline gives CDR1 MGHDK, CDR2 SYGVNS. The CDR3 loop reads CASSEPSLWQTQYF. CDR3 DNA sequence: TGTGCCAGCAGTGAACCATCCCTGTGGCAGACCCAGTACTTC.

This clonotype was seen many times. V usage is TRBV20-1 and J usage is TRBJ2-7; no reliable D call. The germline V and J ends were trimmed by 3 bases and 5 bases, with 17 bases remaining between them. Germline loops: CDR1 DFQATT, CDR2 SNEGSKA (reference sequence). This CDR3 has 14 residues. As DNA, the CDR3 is TGCAGTGCTAGTTCTTTGGGTCCGGCTAACGAGCAGTACTTC. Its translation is CSASSLGPANEQYF.